The following is a T cell receptor beta chain sequence with its context. Its antigen is still unknown. The record originates from a study of beta chain features in type 1 diabetes. Expressed TCRB transcripts were sequenced, since all the RNA that had been isolated was reverse transcribed. Some clones are missing from TCRdb's copy, which holds only in-frame ones; the method was immunoSEQ multiplex PCR. The table includes hundreds of thousands of clones, less than 20% detected once. Study-level points and caveats: Researchers could not determine here whether HLA type influences TCRB rearrangement. Type 1 diabetes patients had VDJ junctions that carried fewer insertions and more deletions.

The ends were cut back, 4 bases at V and 6 bases at J, with 18 bases in the middle. The CDR3 contains 15 residues. Germline V gene data show CDR1 as LGHNA and CDR2 as YNFKEQ. The genes are TRBV4-2 and TRBJ1-2; the D gene is possibly TRBD1 (5 bases). The receptor's source is a man between 18 and 29 years old in good health. The specimen sequenced was naive CD4+ T cells from blood. CDR3 sequence reads: CASSRETAEGHGYTF. The CDR3 DNA is TGTGCCAGCAGCCGAGAGACAGCTGAAGGGCATGGCTACACCTTC.